The following is a T cell receptor (beta chain) sequence with its context. This specimen comes from a study of cytomegalovirus exposure and HLA in healthy donors. PCR involved 60 Vbeta and 13 Jbeta primers. Generated by immunoSEQ multiplex PCR, the TCRdb table keeps only in-frame clones and is missing some. The sample includes about 210,000 clones, 65% to 85% seen only once; the top ten take 2.9%. CDR3 length: 16 residues. CDR1 and CDR2 from the germline V gene are SGDLS and YYNGEE. V dropped 3 bases and J dropped 2; count of bases not matched to a gene: 7. The sample taken for sequencing was PBMCs. The gene calls are TRBV9 and TRBJ2-1, with TRBD1 identical over 8 bases. The receptor was derived from a young man in good health and CMV-seronegative. The CDR3 DNA reads TGTGCCAGCAGCGCGGACCAGGGGGCCACCTACAATGAGCAGTTCTTC. Its translation is CASSADQGATYNEQFF.